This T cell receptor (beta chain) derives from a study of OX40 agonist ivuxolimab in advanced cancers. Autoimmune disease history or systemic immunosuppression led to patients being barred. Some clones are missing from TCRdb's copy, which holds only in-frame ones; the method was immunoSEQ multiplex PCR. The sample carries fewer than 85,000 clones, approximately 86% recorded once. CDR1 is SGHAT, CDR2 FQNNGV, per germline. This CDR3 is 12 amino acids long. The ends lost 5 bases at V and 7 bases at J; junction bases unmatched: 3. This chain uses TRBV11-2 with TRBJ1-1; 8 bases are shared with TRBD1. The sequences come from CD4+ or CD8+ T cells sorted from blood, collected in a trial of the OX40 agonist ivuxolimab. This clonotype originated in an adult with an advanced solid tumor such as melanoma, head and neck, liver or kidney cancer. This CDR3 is CASSPGTGEAFF. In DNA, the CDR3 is TGTGCCAGCAGCCCAGGGACAGGTGAAGCTTTCTTT.